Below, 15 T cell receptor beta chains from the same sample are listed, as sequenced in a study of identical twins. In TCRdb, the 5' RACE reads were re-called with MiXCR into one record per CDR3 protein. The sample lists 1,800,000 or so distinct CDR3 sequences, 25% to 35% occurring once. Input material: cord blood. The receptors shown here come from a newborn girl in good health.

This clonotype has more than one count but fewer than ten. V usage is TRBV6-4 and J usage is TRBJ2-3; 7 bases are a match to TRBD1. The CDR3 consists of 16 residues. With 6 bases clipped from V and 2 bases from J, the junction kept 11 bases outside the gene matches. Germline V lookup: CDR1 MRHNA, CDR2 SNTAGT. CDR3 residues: CASSPVGGTYTDTQYF. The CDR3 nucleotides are TGTGCCAGCAGCCCAGTAGGGGGCACCTACACAGATACGCAGTATTTT.

In DNA form, the CDR3 reads TGTGCCAGCAGTGATGGGGGACAGGGCTACGAGCAGTACTTC. This encodes CASSDGGQGYEQYF. The V and J genes are TRBV6-1 and TRBJ2-7; 9 bases match TRBD1. CDR3 size: 14 residues. The junction had 3 bases not matched to a gene; V was cut back by 3 bases and J by 3 bases. Germline V gene data show CDR1 as MNHNS and CDR2 as SASEGT.

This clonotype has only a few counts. CDR3 sequence reads: CSARDRLAGASYEQYF. CDR3 nucleotides: TGCAGTGCTAGAGATCGTCTAGCGGGCGCCTCCTACGAGCAGTACTTC. The rearrangement joins TRBV20-1 to TRBJ2-7; 8 nucleotides agree with TRBD2. Germline lookup yields CDR1 DFQATT and CDR2 SNEGSKA (reference sequence). V dropped 0 bases and J dropped 0; count of bases not matched to a gene: 7. The CDR3 contains 16 residues.

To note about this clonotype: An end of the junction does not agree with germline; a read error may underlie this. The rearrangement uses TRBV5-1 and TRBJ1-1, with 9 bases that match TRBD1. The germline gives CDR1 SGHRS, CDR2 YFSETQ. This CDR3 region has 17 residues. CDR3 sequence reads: CASSLGGTGLLNTEVFF. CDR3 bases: TGCGCCAGCAGCTTGGGGGGGACAGGGCTATTGAACACTGAAGTTTTCTTT.

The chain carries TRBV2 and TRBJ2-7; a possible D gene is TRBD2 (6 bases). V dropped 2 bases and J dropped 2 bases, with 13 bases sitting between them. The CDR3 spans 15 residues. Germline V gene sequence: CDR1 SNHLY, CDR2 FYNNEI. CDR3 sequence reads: CASSERGGETYEQYF. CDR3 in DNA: TGTGCCAGCAGTGAACGGGGCGGGGAGACCTACGAGCAGTACTTC.

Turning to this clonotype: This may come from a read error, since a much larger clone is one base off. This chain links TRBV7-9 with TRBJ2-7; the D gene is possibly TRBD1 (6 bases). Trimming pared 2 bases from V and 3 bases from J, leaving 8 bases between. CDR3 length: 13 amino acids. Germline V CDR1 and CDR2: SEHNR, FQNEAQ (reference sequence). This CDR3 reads CASSLKGDYEQYF. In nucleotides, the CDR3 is TGTGCCAGCAGCTTAAAGGGGGACTACGAGCAGTACTTC.

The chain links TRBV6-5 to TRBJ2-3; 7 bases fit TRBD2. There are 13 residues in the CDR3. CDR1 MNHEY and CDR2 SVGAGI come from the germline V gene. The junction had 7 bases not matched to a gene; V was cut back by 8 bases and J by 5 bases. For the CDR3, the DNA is TGTGCCAGCCGAGCGGGACCCGGAGATACGCAGTATTTT. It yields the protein CASRAGPGDTQYF.

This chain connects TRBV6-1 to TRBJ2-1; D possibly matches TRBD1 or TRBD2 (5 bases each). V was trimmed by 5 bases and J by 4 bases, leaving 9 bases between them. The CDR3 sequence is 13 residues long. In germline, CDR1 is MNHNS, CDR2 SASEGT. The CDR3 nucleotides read TGTGCCAGCAGTTGGGACGCTTACAATGAGCAGTTCTTC. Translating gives CASSWDAYNEQFF.

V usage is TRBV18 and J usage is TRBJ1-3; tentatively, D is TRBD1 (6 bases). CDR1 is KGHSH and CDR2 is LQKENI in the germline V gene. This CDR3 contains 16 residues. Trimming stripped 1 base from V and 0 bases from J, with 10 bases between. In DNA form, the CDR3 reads TGTGCCAGCTCACCACTGGACAGTAGCTCTGGAAACACCATATATTTT. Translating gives CASSPLDSSSGNTIYF.

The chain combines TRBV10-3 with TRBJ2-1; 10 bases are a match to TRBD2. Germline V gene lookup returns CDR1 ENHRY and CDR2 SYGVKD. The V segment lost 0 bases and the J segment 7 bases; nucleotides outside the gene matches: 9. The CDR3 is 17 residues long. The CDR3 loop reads CAISESAGGPGRNEQFF. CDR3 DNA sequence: TGTGCCATCAGTGAGTCAGCGGGAGGGCCAGGTCGGAATGAGCAGTTCTTC.

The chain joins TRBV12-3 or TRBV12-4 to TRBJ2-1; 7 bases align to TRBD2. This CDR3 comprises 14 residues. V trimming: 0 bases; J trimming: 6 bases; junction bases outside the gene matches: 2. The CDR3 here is CASSLARGSNEQFF. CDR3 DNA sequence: TGTGCCAGCAGTTTAGCGCGGGGGTCCAATGAGCAGTTCTTC.

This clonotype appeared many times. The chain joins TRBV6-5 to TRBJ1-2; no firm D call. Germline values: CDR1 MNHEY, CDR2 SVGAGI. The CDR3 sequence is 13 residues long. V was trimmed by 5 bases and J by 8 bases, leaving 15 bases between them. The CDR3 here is CASSKKPGGGYTF. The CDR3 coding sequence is TGTGCCAGCAGTAAAAAACCCGGTGGAGGCTACACCTTC.

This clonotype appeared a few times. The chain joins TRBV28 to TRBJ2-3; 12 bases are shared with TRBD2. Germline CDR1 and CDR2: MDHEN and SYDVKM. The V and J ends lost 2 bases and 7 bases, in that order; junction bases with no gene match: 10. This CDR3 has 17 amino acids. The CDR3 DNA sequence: TGTGCCAGCAGTTTACTCCCAATTGGGACTAGCGGGCATACGCAGTATTTT. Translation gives CASSLLPIGTSGHTQYF.

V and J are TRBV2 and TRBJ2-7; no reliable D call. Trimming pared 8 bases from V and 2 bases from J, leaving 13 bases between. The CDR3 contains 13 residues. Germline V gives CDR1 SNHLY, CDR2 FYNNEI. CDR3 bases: TGTGCCAGCCGTGTAGCAGCCCCCTACGAGCAGTACTTC. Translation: CASRVAAPYEQYF.

The CDR3 here is CASSFPNPGTGGSYNSPLHF. In DNA form, the CDR3 reads TGTGCCAGCAGTTTCCCTAACCCCGGGACAGGCGGCTCCTATAATTCACCCCTCCACTTT. The chain combines TRBV28 with TRBJ1-6, with TRBD1 identical over 8 bases. This CDR3 has 20 residues. Germline loops: CDR1 MDHEN, CDR2 SYDVKM. V shed 3 bases, J shed 0 bases, and the junction held 13 bases outside the gene matches.